These T cell receptor beta chains were read from a single sample in a study of cytomegalovirus exposure and HLA in healthy donors. Method: immunoSEQ multiplex PCR; TCRdb's copy keeps in-frame clones and lacks some. The sample records about 160,000 clones, 70% to 90% being singletons. Material: PBMCs. The receptors shown here come from a male donor in good health and CMV-seronegative. The CDR3 runs from the conserved cysteine through the conserved F or W. Fields, in order: V gene, D gene, J gene, CDR3 protein. D genes are given only for firm matches.

TRBV9	NA	TRBJ2-1	CASSVVRLADSYNEQFF
TRBV19	TRBD1	TRBJ1-5	CASSIDRDSRNGPQHF
TRBV7-6	TRBD1	TRBJ2-2	CASSSGTGNTGELFF
TRBV11-2	NA	TRBJ2-7	CASSLDSENYEQYF
TRBV20-1	NA	TRBJ2-7	CSAPGRYEQYF
TRBV28	NA	TRBJ2-7	CASSSSSYEQYF
TRBV20-1	NA	TRBJ2-3	CSAIPGSTQYF
TRBV28	TRBD2	TRBJ2-1	CASSLSFLAGDNEQFF
TRBV7-2	TRBD2	TRBJ2-7	CASSLGRGGLAYEQYF
TRBV5-1	TRBD2	TRBJ2-1	CASSPRLAGGPSSYNEQFF
TRBV6-1	NA	TRBJ2-1	CAGRFNNEQFF
TRBV28	TRBD1	TRBJ1-5	CASSSRDRGYQPQHF
TRBV10-3	TRBD2	TRBJ2-2	CAISGGGNTGELFF
TRBV19	NA	TRBJ2-2	CASSTDRKFTNTGELFF
TRBV5-1	TRBD1	TRBJ2-7	CASSAQETGGYEQYF
TRBV28	NA	TRBJ2-5	CATGVGGIQETQYF
TRBV30	NA	TRBJ2-1	CAWSSNEQFF
TRBV28	NA	TRBJ1-5	CASSLLSWLGNQPQHF
TRBV11-1	TRBD2	TRBJ2-5	CASSSSGMKTQYF
TRBV6-1	NA	TRBJ2-7	CASSRDNSYEQYF
TRBV6-5	NA	TRBJ1-1	CASRLTRGTEAFF
TRBV6-5	TRBD1	TRBJ2-7	CASSADRGLREQYF
TRBV4-2	TRBD2	TRBJ2-7	CASSQGGGRHEQYF
TRBV29-1	TRBD2	TRBJ2-5	CSVGLAGNQETQYF
TRBV5-4	NA	TRBJ1-2	CASTPGYSGYTF
TRBV5-4	NA	TRBJ2-2	CASSSPGTGELFF
TRBV28	TRBD1	TRBJ1-4	CASRRIAGTGILHRNEKLFF
TRBV27	TRBD2	TRBJ2-7	CASTPGTSGRTSYEQYF
TRBV28	NA	TRBJ1-1	CASDPSGGRRTEAFF
TRBV11-2	NA	TRBJ2-5	CASSFSSLETQYF
TRBV11-2	TRBD1	TRBJ2-5	CASNLRGQLYQETQYF
TRBV6-5	TRBD2	TRBJ2-7	CASSYNAAGVAYEQYF